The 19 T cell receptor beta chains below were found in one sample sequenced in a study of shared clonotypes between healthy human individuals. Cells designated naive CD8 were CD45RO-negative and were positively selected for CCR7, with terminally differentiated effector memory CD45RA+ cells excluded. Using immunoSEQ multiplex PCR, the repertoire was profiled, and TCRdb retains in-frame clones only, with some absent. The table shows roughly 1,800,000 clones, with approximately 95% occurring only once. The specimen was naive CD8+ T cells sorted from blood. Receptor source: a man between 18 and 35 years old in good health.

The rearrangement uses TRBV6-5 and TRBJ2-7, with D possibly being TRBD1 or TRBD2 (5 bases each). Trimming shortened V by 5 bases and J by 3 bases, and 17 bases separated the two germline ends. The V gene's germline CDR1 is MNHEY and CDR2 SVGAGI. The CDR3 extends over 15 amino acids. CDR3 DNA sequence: TGTGCCAGCAGTCTCCATCGGGGCGAGGACTACGAGCAGTACTTC. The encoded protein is CASSLHRGEDYEQYF.

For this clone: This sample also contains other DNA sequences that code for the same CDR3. CDR3 in amino acids: CASSFGGGTGELFF. In DNA form, the CDR3 reads TGTGCCAGCAGCTTTGGAGGGGGGACCGGGGAGCTGTTTTTT. V and J are TRBV11-3 and TRBJ2-2; possibly TRBD1 or TRBD2 for D (6 bases each). The CDR3 runs 14 residues. Germline loops: CDR1 SGHNT, CDR2 YENEEA. V lost 3 bases, J lost 5 bases, and 10 bases lay in between.

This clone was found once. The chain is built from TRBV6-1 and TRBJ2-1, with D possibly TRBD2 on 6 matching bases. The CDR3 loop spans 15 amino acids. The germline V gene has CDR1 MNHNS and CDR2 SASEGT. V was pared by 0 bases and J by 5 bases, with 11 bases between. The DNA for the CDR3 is TGTGCCAGCAGTGAAGCAGGGGCGGGAAACAATGAGCAGTTCTTC. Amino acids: CASSEAGAGNNEQFF.

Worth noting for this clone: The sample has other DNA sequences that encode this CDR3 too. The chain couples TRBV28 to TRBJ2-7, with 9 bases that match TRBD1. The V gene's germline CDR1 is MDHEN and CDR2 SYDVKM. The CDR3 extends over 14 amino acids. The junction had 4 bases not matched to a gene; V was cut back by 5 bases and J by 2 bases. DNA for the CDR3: TGTGCCAGCAGTCTGACAGGGGGAACCTACGAGCAGTACTTC. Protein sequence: CASSLTGGTYEQYF.

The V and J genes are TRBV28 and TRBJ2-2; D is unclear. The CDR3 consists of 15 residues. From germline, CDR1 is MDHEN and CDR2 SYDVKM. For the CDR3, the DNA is TGTGACGTGAGCTTCCCCCGGACGAACACCGGGGAGCTGTTTTTT. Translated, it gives CDVSFPRTNTGELFF.

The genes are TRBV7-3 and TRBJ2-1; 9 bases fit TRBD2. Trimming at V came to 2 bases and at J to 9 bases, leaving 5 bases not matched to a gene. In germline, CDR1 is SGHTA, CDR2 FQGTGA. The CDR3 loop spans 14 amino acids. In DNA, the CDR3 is TGTGCCAGCAGCTTAGGCGGGGGGGCCCCTGAGCAGTTCTTC. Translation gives CASSLGGGAPEQFF.

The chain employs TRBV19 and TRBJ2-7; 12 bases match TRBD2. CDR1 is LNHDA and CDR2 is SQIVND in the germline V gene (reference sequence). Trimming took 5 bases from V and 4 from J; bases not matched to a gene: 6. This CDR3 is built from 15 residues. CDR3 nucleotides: TGTGCCAGTAGTGATTGGACTAGCGGGATTTACGAGCAGTACTTC. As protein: CASSDWTSGIYEQYF.

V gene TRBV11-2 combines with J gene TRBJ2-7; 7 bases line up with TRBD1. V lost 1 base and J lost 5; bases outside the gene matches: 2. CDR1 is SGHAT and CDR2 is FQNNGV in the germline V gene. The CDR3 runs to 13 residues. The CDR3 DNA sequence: TGTGCCAGCAGCTTAGTCCAGGGGGACGAGCAGTACTTC. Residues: CASSLVQGDEQYF.

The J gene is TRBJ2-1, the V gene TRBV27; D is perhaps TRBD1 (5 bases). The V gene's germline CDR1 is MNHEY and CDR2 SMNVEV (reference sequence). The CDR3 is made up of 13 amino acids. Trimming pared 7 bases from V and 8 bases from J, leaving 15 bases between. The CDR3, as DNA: TGTGCCAGCACCCCAGGGTTCGGCGATGAGCAGTTCTTC. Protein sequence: CASTPGFGDEQFF.

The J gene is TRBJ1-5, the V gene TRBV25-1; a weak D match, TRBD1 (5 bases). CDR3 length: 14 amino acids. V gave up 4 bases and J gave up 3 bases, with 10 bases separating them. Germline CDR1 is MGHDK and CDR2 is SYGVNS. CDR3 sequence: CASSAQGYNQPQHF. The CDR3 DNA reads TGTGCCAGCAGTGCTCAGGGATACAATCAGCCCCAGCATTTT.

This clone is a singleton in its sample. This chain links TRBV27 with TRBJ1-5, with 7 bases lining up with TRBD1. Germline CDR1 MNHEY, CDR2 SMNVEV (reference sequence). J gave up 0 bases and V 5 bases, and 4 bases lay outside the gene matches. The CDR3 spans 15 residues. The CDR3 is CASSLTGTSNQPQHF. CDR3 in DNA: TGTGCCAGCAGTCTGACAGGGACTAGCAATCAGCCCCAGCATTTT.

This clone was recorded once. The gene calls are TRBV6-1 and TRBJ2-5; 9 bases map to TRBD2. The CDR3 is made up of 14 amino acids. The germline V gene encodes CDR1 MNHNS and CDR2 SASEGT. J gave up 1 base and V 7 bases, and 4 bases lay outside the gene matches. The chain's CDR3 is CASTRREGQETQYF. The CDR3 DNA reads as TGTGCCAGCACCAGGCGGGAGGGCCAAGAGACCCAGTACTTC.

The CDR3 coding sequence is TGTGCCAGCAGCCCCCGAAAGGGGGTCGGGAACACCGGGGAGCTGTTTTTT. This encodes CASSPRKGVGNTGELFF. The chain joins TRBV9 to TRBJ2-2; TRBD1 might be the D (6 bases). V was clipped by 4 bases and J by 1 base, with 17 bases between them. This CDR3 has 17 amino acids. The germline V gene encodes CDR1 SGDLS and CDR2 YYNGEE.

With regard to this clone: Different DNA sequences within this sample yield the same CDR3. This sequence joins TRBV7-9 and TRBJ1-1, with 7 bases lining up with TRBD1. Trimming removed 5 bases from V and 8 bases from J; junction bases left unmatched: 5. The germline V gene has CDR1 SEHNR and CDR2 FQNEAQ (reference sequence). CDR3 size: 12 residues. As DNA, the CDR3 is TGTGCCAGCAGCCTCGGACAGGCCGAAGCTTTCTTT. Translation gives CASSLGQAEAFF.

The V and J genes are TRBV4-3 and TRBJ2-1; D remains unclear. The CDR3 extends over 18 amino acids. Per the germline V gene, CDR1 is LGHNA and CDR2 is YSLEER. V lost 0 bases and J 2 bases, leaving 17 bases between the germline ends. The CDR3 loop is CASSQDDLAFGTYNEQFF. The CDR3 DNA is TGCGCCAGCAGCCAAGATGATTTGGCTTTCGGCACCTACAATGAGCAGTTCTTC.

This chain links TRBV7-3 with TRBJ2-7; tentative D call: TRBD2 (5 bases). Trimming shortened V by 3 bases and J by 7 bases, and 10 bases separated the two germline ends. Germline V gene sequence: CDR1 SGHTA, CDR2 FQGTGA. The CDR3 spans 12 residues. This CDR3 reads CASSFGAGEQYF. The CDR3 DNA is TGTGCCAGCAGCTTCGGTGCGGGTGAGCAGTACTTC.

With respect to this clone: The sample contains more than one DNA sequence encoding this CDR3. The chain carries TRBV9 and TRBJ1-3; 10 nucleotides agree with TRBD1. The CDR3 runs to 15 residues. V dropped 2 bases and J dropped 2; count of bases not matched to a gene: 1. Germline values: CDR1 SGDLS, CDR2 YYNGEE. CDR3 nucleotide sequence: TGTGCCAGCAGCGTCGACAGGGGGCCTGGAAACACCATATATTTT. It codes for CASSVDRGPGNTIYF.

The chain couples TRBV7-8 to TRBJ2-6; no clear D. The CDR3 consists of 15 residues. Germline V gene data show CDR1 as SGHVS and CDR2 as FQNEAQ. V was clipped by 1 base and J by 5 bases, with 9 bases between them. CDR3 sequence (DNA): TGTGCCAGCAGCTTAGAACCGACTCGGGCCAACGTCCTGACTTTC. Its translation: CASSLEPTRANVLTF. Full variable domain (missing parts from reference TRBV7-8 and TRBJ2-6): GAGVSQSPRYKVAKRGQDVALRCDPISGHVSLFWYQQALGQGPEFLTYFQNEAQLDKSGLPSDRFFAERPEGSVSTLKIQRTQQEDSAVYLCASSLEPTRANVLTFGAGSRLTVL.

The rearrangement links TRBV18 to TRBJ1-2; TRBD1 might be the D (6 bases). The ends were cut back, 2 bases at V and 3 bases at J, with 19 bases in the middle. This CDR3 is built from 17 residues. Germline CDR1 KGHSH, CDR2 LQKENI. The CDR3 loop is CASSPSRGVKKDYGYTF. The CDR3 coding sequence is TGTGCCAGCTCACCATCCAGGGGCGTGAAGAAGGACTATGGCTACACCTTC.